These T cell receptor beta chains were read from a single sample in a study of human T cells and chemical hapten exposure. TCRdb independently ran MiXCR on the RACE reads; one entry per CDR3 protein. This sample has around 330,000 distinct CDR3 sequences, with about 5% found just once. Sequenced here: whole blood, sampled in connection with sensitization to the hapten diphenylcyclopropenone (DPC). These receptor sequences come from a woman aged 18-29 years with alopecia areata. Some clones in this sample may be carry-over from other donors' samples. The CDR3 runs from the conserved cysteine through the conserved F or W. Each record gives: D gene, J gene, clone size, V gene, CDR3 DNA, CDR3 protein. The D gene is left open where the match is weak. Size tells how often a clone was seen (once, few, many) or the class of an expanded clone, and some rows leave it out.

D gene: .; J gene: TRBJ1-5; clone size: .; V gene: TRBV20-1; CDR3 DNA: TGCAGTGCTAGAGTTAGGAGCAATCAGCCCCAGCATTTT; CDR3 protein: CSARVRSNQPQHF
D gene: .; J gene: TRBJ1-5; clone size: few; V gene: TRBV19; CDR3 DNA: TGTGCCAGTAGGCCCCGTGACAGGAGCCTTCAGCCCCAGCATTTT; CDR3 protein: CASRPRDRSLQPQHF
D gene: .; J gene: TRBJ1-6; clone size: .; V gene: TRBV28; CDR3 DNA: TGTGCCAGCAAACACAATAATTCACCCCTCCACTTT; CDR3 protein: CASKHNNSPLHF
D gene: .; J gene: TRBJ1-1; clone size: few; V gene: TRBV12-5; CDR3 DNA: TGTGCTAGTGGTTTGATACCCCCGGGGGGCGGCTCTGAAGCTTTCTTT; CDR3 protein: CASGLIPPGGGSEAFF
D gene: .; J gene: TRBJ2-7; clone size: few; V gene: TRBV18; CDR3 DNA: TGTGCCAGCTCACCACGGGCAGGGGATAACTACGAGCAGTACTTC; CDR3 protein: CASSPRAGDNYEQYF
D gene: TRBD1; J gene: TRBJ2-5; clone size: .; V gene: TRBV5-1; CDR3 DNA: TGCGCCAGCAGCTGGGGGACAGGCGAAGAGACCCAGTACTTC; CDR3 protein: CASSWGTGEETQYF
D gene: .; J gene: TRBJ2-3; clone size: few; V gene: TRBV27; CDR3 DNA: TGTGCCAGCAGTTTAACCAGGGCTGGAAATACGCAGTATTTT; CDR3 protein: CASSLTRAGNTQYF
D gene: .; J gene: TRBJ1-5; clone size: few; V gene: TRBV4-3; CDR3 DNA: TGCGCCAGCAGCCAAAGCAGGGGAAACAATCAGCCCCAGCATTTT; CDR3 protein: CASSQSRGNNQPQHF
D gene: TRBD2; J gene: TRBJ2-5; clone size: few; V gene: TRBV6-1; CDR3 DNA: TGTGCCAGCAGTGAGTCTAGCGGGGGTGTGGAGACCCAGTACTTC; CDR3 protein: CASSESSGGVETQYF
D gene: TRBD2; J gene: TRBJ2-1; clone size: few; V gene: TRBV5-1; CDR3 DNA: TGCGCCAGCAGCTTGGAGGCGGGGGAGGTAAATGAGCAGTTCTTC; CDR3 protein: CASSLEAGEVNEQFF
D gene: TRBD2; J gene: TRBJ2-3; clone size: .; V gene: TRBV4-2; CDR3 DNA: TGTGCCAGCAGCCACCTCGAGCTAGCGGGGGCCTCGGGAGATACGCAGTATTTT; CDR3 protein: CASSHLELAGASGDTQYF
D gene: .; J gene: TRBJ1-6; clone size: many; V gene: TRBV4-1; CDR3 DNA: TGCGCCAGCAGCCCGTACTCCGGTTCACCCCTCCACTTT; CDR3 protein: CASSPYSGSPLHF
D gene: .; J gene: TRBJ2-3; clone size: few; V gene: TRBV5-1; CDR3 DNA: TGCGCCAGCAGCTTGGATGGAGGGCCTAGCACAGATACGCAGTATTTT; CDR3 protein: CASSLDGGPSTDTQYF
D gene: .; J gene: TRBJ2-2; clone size: .; V gene: TRBV20-1; CDR3 DNA: TGCAGTGCCTACGACCTCGCGAACACCGGGGAGCTGTTTTTT; CDR3 protein: CSAYDLANTGELFF
D gene: TRBD2; J gene: TRBJ2-2; clone size: .; V gene: TRBV20-1; CDR3 DNA: TGCAGTGCTATGGGGACTAGAAACACCGGGGAGCTGTTTTTT; CDR3 protein: CSAMGTRNTGELFF
D gene: TRBD1; J gene: TRBJ1-1; clone size: many; V gene: TRBV7-8; CDR3 DNA: TGTGCCAGCAGCTCGGAGGGACAGGGGGTTATGAACACTGAAGCTTTCTTT; CDR3 protein: CASSSEGQGVMNTEAFF
D gene: TRBD2; J gene: TRBJ2-7; clone size: .; V gene: TRBV3-1; CDR3 DNA: TGTGCCAGCAGCCAAGTCGGCGGGGGGAAATATAACTACGAGCAGTACTTC; CDR3 protein: CASSQVGGGKYNYEQYF
D gene: TRBD1; J gene: TRBJ1-2; clone size: few; V gene: TRBV24-1; CDR3 DNA: TGTGCCACCAGTGAAAGCCGGGACAGGGGCGATGGCTACACCTTC; CDR3 protein: CATSESRDRGDGYTF
D gene: .; J gene: TRBJ2-7; clone size: .; V gene: TRBV12-3/TRBV12-4; CDR3 DNA: TGTGCCAGCAGTTTCGGGCAGGGTGGATCCTACGAGCAGTACTTC; CDR3 protein: CASSFGQGGSYEQYF
D gene: .; J gene: TRBJ1-5; clone size: few; V gene: TRBV7-2; CDR3 DNA: TGTGCCAGCAGCTTAGGTGACGGGTTTCGGTATAGCAATCAGCCCCAGCATTTT; CDR3 protein: CASSLGDGFRYSNQPQHF
D gene: .; J gene: TRBJ2-3; clone size: few; V gene: TRBV7-2; CDR3 DNA: TGTGCCAGCAGCTTCGAAGGGCTAGAGGTCGCAGATACGCAGTATTTT; CDR3 protein: CASSFEGLEVADTQYF
D gene: .; J gene: TRBJ1-2; clone size: many; V gene: TRBV3-1; CDR3 DNA: TGTGCCAGCAGCCAAAGTCGGGGGTCCTATGGCTACACCTTC; CDR3 protein: CASSQSRGSYGYTF
D gene: .; J gene: TRBJ1-1; clone size: .; V gene: TRBV6-2/TRBV6-3; CDR3 DNA: TGTGCCAGCACCCGACCCTGGGGAGACACTGAAGCTTTCTTT; CDR3 protein: CASTRPWGDTEAFF
D gene: .; J gene: TRBJ2-7; clone size: few; V gene: TRBV6-1; CDR3 DNA: TGTGCCAGCAGGGGAACAGGGATGCACGAGCAGTACTTC; CDR3 protein: CASRGTGMHEQYF
D gene: .; J gene: TRBJ1-2; clone size: .; V gene: TRBV10-3; CDR3 DNA: TGTGCCATCAGCAATTCACAGGGTTTTGGCTACACCTTC; CDR3 protein: CAISNSQGFGYTF
D gene: .; J gene: TRBJ2-1; clone size: many; V gene: TRBV3-1; CDR3 DNA: TGTGCCAGCAGTCAACAGGGGGGGTCTGATGAGCAGTTCTTC; CDR3 protein: CASSQQGGSDEQFF
D gene: .; J gene: TRBJ2-3; clone size: many; V gene: TRBV5-1; CDR3 DNA: TGCGCCAGCAGCTTCCGGGACACAGATACGCAGTATTTT; CDR3 protein: CASSFRDTDTQYF
D gene: .; J gene: TRBJ1-5; clone size: few; V gene: TRBV20-1; CDR3 DNA: TGCAGTGCCCCGAGGGCGCTCAATCAGCCCCAGCATTTT; CDR3 protein: CSAPRALNQPQHF
D gene: TRBD1; J gene: TRBJ1-2; clone size: .; V gene: TRBV24-1; CDR3 DNA: TGTGCCACCAGTGAATCAGGGGGCCGTAACTATGGCTACACCTTC; CDR3 protein: CATSESGGRNYGYTF
D gene: TRBD2; J gene: TRBJ2-1; clone size: many; V gene: TRBV28; CDR3 DNA: TGTGCCAGCAGCGGGGGGAGCGTCCGGCACAATGAGCAGTTCTTC; CDR3 protein: CASSGGSVRHNEQFF
D gene: .; J gene: TRBJ2-1; clone size: many; V gene: TRBV7-2; CDR3 DNA: TGTGCCAGCAGCTTAGGACTGCCCAATGAGCAGTTCTTC; CDR3 protein: CASSLGLPNEQFF
D gene: .; J gene: TRBJ1-5; clone size: few; V gene: TRBV6-6; CDR3 DNA: TGTGCCAGCAGTGCCCAGGGCAATCAGCCCCAGCATTTT; CDR3 protein: CASSAQGNQPQHF
D gene: TRBD2; J gene: TRBJ2-5; clone size: few; V gene: TRBV12-3/TRBV12-4; CDR3 DNA: TGTGCCAGCAGTTTTGGAGGAGCGGGGATACAAGAGACCCAGTACTTC; CDR3 protein: CASSFGGAGIQETQYF
D gene: .; J gene: TRBJ1-2; clone size: many; V gene: TRBV7-2; CDR3 DNA: TGTGCCAGCAGCCGTCAGGGGAGCTCCTATGGCTACACCTTC; CDR3 protein: CASSRQGSSYGYTF
D gene: TRBD1; J gene: TRBJ1-5; clone size: many; V gene: TRBV12-3/TRBV12-4; CDR3 DNA: TGTGCCAGCAGTTTTCAGGGGGAGCCCCAGCATTTT; CDR3 protein: CASSFQGEPQHF
D gene: .; J gene: TRBJ2-5; clone size: .; V gene: TRBV7-3; CDR3 DNA: TGTGCCAGCAGCCCTTTGGGGGGCCCTCAAGAGACCCAGTACTTC; CDR3 protein: CASSPLGGPQETQYF
D gene: TRBD2; J gene: TRBJ2-3; clone size: many; V gene: TRBV7-2; CDR3 DNA: TGTGCCAGCAGCCCTTGGACTAGCGGGGGCACAGATACGCAGTATTTT; CDR3 protein: CASSPWTSGGTDTQYF
D gene: .; J gene: TRBJ1-5; clone size: few; V gene: TRBV27; CDR3 DNA: TGTGCCAGCAGCTCGACAGCTTCGGGTCAGCCCCAGCATTTT; CDR3 protein: CASSSTASGQPQHF
D gene: .; J gene: TRBJ1-2; clone size: .; V gene: TRBV28; CDR3 DNA: TGTGCCAGCAGTTTACCCTCCCCCGGCGATGGCTACACCTTC; CDR3 protein: CASSLPSPGDGYTF